One sample yielded the 4 T cell receptor beta chains listed below, sequenced in a study of T cell clonality in common variable immunodeficiency (dated by TCRdb to the mid-2010s). The library was made by the immunoSEQ multiplex PCR assay. This immuneACCESS table, as held by TCRdb, lists in-frame sequences with V and J called but not all clones. Of the missing ones, under half trace to an unresolved V gene in checked studies; the others have no known cause. With 35,000 or so clones recorded, this sample contains no clone counted only once. The ten top clones hold 5% to 7% of the sample. No antigen is known for these receptors. General study outcomes and caveats: Reportedly, TCRbeta sequences from CVID had fewer deletions and N-nucleotide insertions, and highly modified clones with 13 or more V deletions were absent from CVID.

Source material: peripheral blood mononuclear cells. Every receptor here comes from a human donor with common variable immunodeficiency.

Of note for this clone: With the read ending 3 residues before the CDR3 end, the germline J gene is used to fill in that end. The chain employs TRBV30 and TRBJ1-5, with 7 bases fitting TRBD1. Looked up from germline, CDR1 is GTSNPN and CDR2 is SVGIG (reference sequence). Trimming at V came to 2 bases and at J to 1 base, leaving 2 bases not matched to a gene. The CDR3 spans 14 residues. CDR3 bases read: TGTGCCTGGAGTACAGGGGTGAGCAATCAGCCC. It yields the protein CAWSTGVSNQP. The complete CDR3 reads CAWSTGVSNQPQHF. Supplemented by reference TRBV30 and TRBJ1-5, the full variable domain reads SQTIHQWPATLVQPVGSPLSLECTVEGTSNPNLYWYRQAAGRGLQLLFYSVGIGQISSEVPQNLSASRPQDRQFILSSKKLLLSDSGFYLCAWSTGVSNQPQHFGDGTRLSIL.

The table lists this clone with a few counts. The read gets to within 3 residues of the CDR3 end, and the germline J gene fills in the rest. The chain employs TRBV6-4 and TRBJ2-1; 10 bases agree with TRBD2. Trimming removed 5 bases from V and 2 bases from J; junction bases left unmatched: 0. The CDR3 is 14 amino acids. Germline loops: CDR1 MRHNA, CDR2 SNTAGT. CDR3 DNA (partial): TGTGCCAGCAGTAGCGGGGGGGCCTACAATGAG. It is translated as CASSSGGAYNE. The CDR3 as a whole reads CASSSGGAYNEQFF.

The sample holds many counts of this clone. Read coverage stops 3 residues before the CDR3 terminus; the germline J gene supplies the remainder. The chain joins TRBV19 to TRBJ2-3; 8 bases match TRBD2. This CDR3 contains 17 residues. V lost 7 bases and J lost 2; bases outside the gene matches: 14. In germline, CDR1 is LNHDA, CDR2 SQIVND (reference sequence). Incomplete CDR3 DNA: TGTGCCAGTACCCCTACTGGAGCGGGGGTACCCACAGATACG. Encoded protein: CASTPTGAGVPTDT. The whole CDR3 sequence is CASTPTGAGVPTDTQYF.

A few counts support this clone. The read stops 3 residues short of the end of the CDR3; the missing end is completed from the germline J gene. V usage is TRBV6-1 and J usage is TRBJ2-7, with 9 bases that match TRBD1. The CDR3 has 14 amino acids. Germline CDR1 MNHNS, CDR2 SASEGT. Trimming cost V 3 bases and J 5 bases; bases outside gene matches: 5. CDR3 amino acids: CASSDPGQGHEQYF. CDR3 DNA (partial): TGTGCCAGCAGTGATCCCGGACAGGGGCACGAG.